The next 10 T cell receptor beta chains were all read from a single sample in a study of cytomegalovirus exposure and HLA in healthy donors. PCR employed 60 Vbeta and 13 Jbeta primers. Produced via immunoSEQ multiplex PCR; TCRdb's table is partial and in-frame only. The sample holds over 65,000 clones, around 72% seen once. The sample was PBMCs. Receptors were obtained from a woman in her twenties or thirties in good health and CMV-seropositive.

The chain is built from TRBV5-1 and TRBJ2-3; D unresolved. V was clipped by 4 bases and J by 3 bases, with 21 bases between them. This CDR3 spans 17 amino acids. The germline V gene has CDR1 SGHRS and CDR2 YFSETQ. The CDR3 DNA follows: TGCGCCAGCAGCCACCCCCCGCCTAGTGTTGGAACAGATACGCAGTATTTT. Its translation is CASSHPPPSVGTDTQYF.

Of note for this clone: Lacking the conserved final phenylalanine or tryptophan, this CDR3 likely reflects a read error. The chain links TRBV28 to TRBJ2-7; a weak D match, TRBD1 (6 bases). V shed 4 bases and J shed 2 bases, with 12 bases lying between them. Germline values: CDR1 MDHEN, CDR2 SYDVKM. This CDR3 contains 14 residues. The CDR3 DNA follows: TGTGCCAGCAGTTACCCAACAGGGACCTACGAGCAGTACCTC. This translates into CASSYPTGTYEQYL.

This clone was picked up one time. The rearrangement links TRBV7-6 to TRBJ2-1, with 12 positions matching TRBD2. The germline gives CDR1 SGHVS, CDR2 FNYEAQ. V lost 4 bases, J lost 5 bases, and 0 bases stayed unmatched. This CDR3 is 14 amino acids long. CDR3 nucleotides: TGTGCCAGCAGCTGGACTAGCGGGAACAATGAGCAGTTCTTC. Translation gives CASSWTSGNNEQFF. Full variable domain (rest looked up from reference TRBV7-6 and TRBJ2-1): GAGVSQSPRYKVTKRGQDVALRCDPISGHVSLYWYRQALGQGPEFLTYFNYEAQQDKSGLPNDRFSAERPEGSISTLTIQRTEQRDSAMYRCASSWTSGNNEQFFGPGTRLTVL.

The chain combines TRBV28 with TRBJ2-7, with 12 nucleotides matching TRBD2. The CDR3 totals 16 residues. Germline V gene sequence: CDR1 MDHEN, CDR2 SYDVKM. The ends lost 2 bases at V and 3 bases at J; junction bases unmatched: 5. CDR3 loop: CASSLAGTSGHYEQYF. The CDR3, as DNA: TGTGCCAGCAGTTTAGCCGGGACTAGCGGGCACTACGAGCAGTACTTC.

The chain has TRBV28 and TRBJ2-1, with TRBD2 matching 16 bases. J was trimmed by 0 bases and V by 6 bases; bases with no gene match: 11. The CDR3 runs 20 residues. Germline V gene sequence: CDR1 MDHEN, CDR2 SYDVKM. CDR3 sequence reads: CASRVSPGLAGGPSYNEQFF. CDR3 nucleotide sequence: TGTGCCAGCAGAGTGTCTCCGGGACTAGCGGGAGGGCCCTCCTACAATGAGCAGTTCTTC.

The V and J genes are TRBV5-1 and TRBJ1-2; D remains ambiguous. Trimming left V 2 bases short and J 6 bases short, with 8 bases between. The CDR3 has 12 residues. Per germline, CDR1 SGHRS and CDR2 YFSETQ. The CDR3 protein is CASSLGANGYTF. The CDR3 DNA reads as TGCGCCAGCAGCTTAGGAGCGAATGGCTACACCTTC.

The gene calls are TRBV5-1 and TRBJ2-1; 10 bases fit TRBD2. The CDR3 spans 15 residues. J lost 3 bases, V lost 5 bases, and 5 bases had no gene match. Germline V lookup: CDR1 SGHRS, CDR2 YFSETQ. CDR3 nucleotide sequence: TGCGCCAGCAGTGTAGCGGGAGGATTCTACAATGAGCAGTTCTTC. This translates into CASSVAGGFYNEQFF.

The chain combines TRBV7-9 with TRBJ2-2, with 12 positions matching TRBD2. Germline V gene sequence: CDR1 SEHNR, CDR2 FQNEAQ (reference sequence). The CDR3 loop spans 17 amino acids. The junction had 4 bases not matched to a gene; V was cut back by 3 bases and J by 2 bases. The CDR3 is CASSFRTSGTNTGELFF. CDR3 coding DNA: TGTGCCAGCAGCTTCCGGACTAGCGGGACTAACACCGGGGAGCTGTTTTTT. Complete variable domain (other parts from reference TRBV7-9 and TRBJ2-2): DTGVSQNPRHKITKRGQNVTFRCDPISEHNRLYWYRQTLGQGPEFLTYFQNEAQLEKSRLLSDRFSAERPKGSFSTLEIQRTEQGDSAMYLCASSFRTSGTNTGELFFGEGSRLTVL.

Judged by abundance, this clone is medium-sized (0.01 to 0.1%). The chain is built from TRBV14 and TRBJ2-1; tentatively, D is TRBD1 (6 bases). The V end lost 4 bases, the J end lost 8 bases, and 9 bases lay between the germline ends. The CDR3 length is 12 residues. From germline, CDR1 is SGHDN and CDR2 FVKESK. The CDR3 DNA sequence: TGTGCCAGCAGCCGAGGGGGATATGAGCAGTTCTTC. It is translated as CASSRGGYEQFF.

Turning to this clone: No conserved phenylalanine or tryptophan ends this CDR3, so it is likely a read error. The chain carries TRBV5-1 and TRBJ1-2; 8 positions match TRBD1. J lost 5 bases, V lost 0 bases, and 6 bases had no gene match. CDR3 length equals 15 residues. The V gene's germline CDR1 is SGHRS and CDR2 YFSETQ. Here the CDR3 reads CASSLVLTGEYGYTV. In DNA form, the CDR3 reads TGCGCCAGCAGCTTGGTCTTGACAGGGGAATATGGCTACACCGTC.